This T cell receptor (beta chain) is from a study of blood T cell repertoires in COVID-19 (dated by TCRdb to about 2020). Turning to the overall study: Samples covering the acute and convalescent phases of COVID-19 were provided by collaborators in the United States, Italy and Spain. Nearly every sample came with metadata listing a de-identified subject ID, COVID-19 status, age in years and sex. Deeply sampled blood TCRbeta repertoires from subjects exposed to, actively infected with, or recovered from COVID-19 were included in the dataset. The material from the prospective study consisted of cDNA or gDNA derived from T cells, B-cell-depleted T cells, or PBMCs. The samples were drawn from two sources: the first 160 participants of the ongoing ImmuneRACE study, and 1,000 to 1,500 subjects contributed by 6 global collaborators. Where HLA class I and class II types were available, the types were taken from metadata supplied by the sample provider, not from assay-based typing. A freely available public database, intended as a resource for researchers studying the immune response to SARS-CoV-2, is where the repertoires were released. What the work shows at the level of the full study, not this receptor alone: The amount of clinical and demographic metadata varied by source and participant and was provided uncurated.

The immunoSEQ Assay, a bias-controlled multiplex PCR, was used to amplify TCRbeta CDR3 regions from genomic DNA. In the source study's methods: Within the assay, amplification of reference gene primers was used to estimate how many nucleated cells each sample contained. To quantify the absolute abundance of each unique TCRbeta CDR3 rearrangement, sequence reads were collapsed and filtered. For each sample, productive Simpson clonality was calculated as the square root of Simpson's diversity index across productive rearrangements. In TCRdb, the immuneACCESS table is reduced to in-frame sequences with V and J assigned. These tables do not hold every clone; where another copy was compared, an unresolved V gene accounts for under half, and the others remain unexplained. Clone size and V and J calls were adopted from that table, with D and trimming inferred from the DNA. The sample yields about 55,000 clones; around four fifths were counted once. Approximately 15% of the sample is in the top ten clones.

Details on this clone: Its cognate antigen has yet to be identified. The sample holds no much larger clone one base away, and base qualities are not on file.

Including the terminal cysteine and phenylalanine, the CDR3 comprises 15 residues. Of all the DNA, just the CDR3 is kept, 45 bases in frame from base 1. The CDR1 and CDR2 encoded by the germline V gene are SGHRS and YFSETQ. Cut back by 0 bases and 7 bases, the V and J ends lie 13 bases apart. Collaborating institutions collected whole blood in K2EDTA tubes following their own protocols. Collaborator samples were shipped for TCRbeta analysis as frozen whole blood, isolated PBMCs, or DNA extracted from either sample type. This receptor chain uses TRBV5-1 and TRBJ2-2; perhaps TRBD2 is the D gene, with 5 bases matching. Specimen: peripheral blood. The receptor was isolated from a woman aged 70-85 years with acute or convalescent COVID-19. For the CDR3, the sequence is CASSLGQNGVGELFF. The sequenced DNA is TGCGCCAGCAGCTTGGGGCAGAACGGGGTCGGGGAGCTGTTTTTT.